This TCR beta chain comes out of a study of neurological immune-mediated disorders. Study-wide results and limits: Private repertoires in all groups were suggested by the finding that expanded clones across subjects shared no CDR3 amino acid sequences.

Synthesis of cDNA was accomplished via 5'RACE employing 10-nucleotide random UMIs. TCRdb processed the 5' RACE reads anew with MiXCR; each CDR3 protein has one entry. Altogether 55,000 to 75,000 distinct CDR3 sequences are present, about 5.2% being singletons, with the ten largest covering about 6%. This clonotype was found many times. Its antigen is not known. The length of the CDR3 is 13 residues. CDR1 is SEHNR and CDR2 is FQNEAQ in the germline V gene (reference sequence). The V and J ends lost 4 bases and 4 bases respectively, with 11 bases between them. This receptor was obtained from a human donor with multiple sclerosis. The donor label of this sample is uncertain. Sequences were obtained from PBMCs. J is TRBJ2-7 and V is TRBV7-9; D is ambiguous. The CDR3 region is CASSWSLFYEQYF. CDR3 coding DNA: TGTGCCAGCAGCTGGAGCCTCTTTTACGAGCAGTACTTC.